This T cell receptor (beta chain) is from a study of metastatic and nonmetastatic thyroid tumors. The authors' processing: A papillary thyroid cancer distant-metastasis classifier was built from CDR3 differences across clinicopathological groups. TCRdb ran MiXCR on the PCR reads. The V and J calls and clone size are TCRdb's, not the authors'. The table has about 42,000 clones, 9.5% to 13% seen once. This clone is deemed medium-sized. No patient received treatment before thyroid surgery. The J segment lost 7 bases and the V segment lost 8 bases, leaving 10 bases of the junction unmatched. Germline V gene lookup returns CDR1 MNHNS and CDR2 SASEGT. The CDR3 is 14 residues long.

The sample was blood. The chain uses TRBV6-1 and TRBJ1-5, with 8 bases identical to TRBD1. The sequence was obtained from a male donor with papillary thyroid cancer or a benign thyroid nodule (not recorded which). Some clones in this sample may be carry-over from other donors' samples. Written as DNA, the CDR3 is TGTGCCAGCCGGAGGACAGGGACGGGACAGCCCCAGCATTTT. It yields the protein CASRRTGTGQPQHF.